This TCR beta chain is from a study of blood T cell repertoires in COVID-19. Study overall: The study drew acute and convalescent COVID-19 samples from the United States, Italy and Spain. T cells, B-cell-depleted T cells, or PBMCs provided the cDNA or gDNA that served as material.

The table came from immunoSEQ multiplex PCR; TCRdb's copy has only in-frame clones and leaves some out. The sample carries roughly 100,000 clones, roughly 90% recorded once. V lost 8 bases, J lost 4 bases, and 17 bases stayed unmatched. The CDR3 is made up of 16 amino acids. The germline gives CDR1 MGHDK, CDR2 SYGVNS. The chain uses TRBV25-1 and TRBJ2-7, with 7 bases fitting TRBD2. Specimen: peripheral blood. This TCR was sampled from a woman aged 55-75 years with acute or convalescent COVID-19. The CDR3 protein is CASGWGGDGYGYEQYF. In nucleotides, the CDR3 is TGTGCCAGCGGATGGGGAGGGGATGGATACGGATACGAGCAGTACTTC.